The 14 T cell receptor beta chains listed next were all sequenced from one sample in a study of CD8 T cells in ankylosing spondylitis. TCRdb re-analysed the 5' RACE reads in MiXCR, keeping a single row per CDR3 protein. Found here are roughly 130,000 distinct CDR3 sequences, over 7% of them singletons; the top ten hold 3% to 4%. The sequenced sample was blood, either unsorted or a sorted T cell fraction (not recorded which). Source of these receptors: a male donor with ankylosing spondylitis or in good health (not recorded which).

This chain uses TRBV11-2 with TRBJ2-5, with D unclear. The ends were cut back, 4 bases at V and 3 bases at J, with 24 bases in the middle. This CDR3 has 18 amino acids. The germline V gene has CDR1 SGHAT and CDR2 FQNNGV. The CDR3 spells CASSSENRTVKGEETQYF. CDR3 DNA sequence: TGTGCCAGCAGCTCAGAGAATCGGACGGTCAAAGGCGAAGAGACCCAGTACTTC. The whole variable domain, filled in from reference TRBV11-2 and TRBJ2-5, reads EAGVAQSPRYKIIEKRQSVAFWCNPISGHATLYWYQQILGQGPKLLIQFQNNGVVDDSQLPKDRFSAERLKGVDSTLKIQPAKLEDSAVYLCASSSENRTVKGEETQYFGPGTRLLVL.

This clonotype was picked up a small number of times. The V call is TRBV7-6, the J call TRBJ2-5; D possibly corresponds to TRBD1 (5 bases). Germline V gives CDR1 SGHVS, CDR2 FNYEAQ. V was pared by 5 bases and J by 2 bases, with 12 bases between. The CDR3 has 14 amino acids. CDR3 DNA sequence: TGTGCCAGCAGCATCGGACACGTACAAGAGACCCAGTACTTC. Protein sequence: CASSIGHVQETQYF.

The sample holds many counts of this clonotype. The chain is built from TRBV5-1 and TRBJ2-1; TRBD2 aligns across 9 bases. The CDR3 totals 16 residues. The V gene's germline CDR1 is SGHRS and CDR2 YFSETQ. Unmatched junction bases numbered 11, after V lost 4 bases and J lost 6 bases. Here the CDR3 reads CASSQSGRQVGNEQFF. CDR3 in DNA: TGCGCCAGCAGCCAAAGCGGGAGGCAAGTAGGCAATGAGCAGTTCTTC.

This clonotype showed up many times. The rearrangement uses TRBV7-6 and TRBJ2-2; 12 positions agree with TRBD2. Germline trimming cut 8 bases from V and 7 bases from J; bases unmatched to any gene: 5. The CDR3 runs to 14 residues. Per the germline V gene, CDR1 is SGHVS and CDR2 is FNYEAQ. The CDR3 protein is CASGRTSGIGELFF. DNA for the CDR3: TGTGCCAGCGGCCGGACTAGCGGGATCGGGGAGCTGTTTTTT.

In its sample, this clonotype was seen many times. The chain couples TRBV5-1 to TRBJ2-2, with D hard to call. Trimming took 1 base from V and 1 from J, leaving 8 bases between them. Per the germline V gene, CDR1 is SGHRS and CDR2 is YFSETQ. The CDR3 loop spans 15 amino acids. This CDR3 reads CASSLSLRNTGELFF. DNA for the CDR3: TGCGCCAGCAGCTTGTCTCTTAGGAACACCGGGGAGCTGTTTTTT.

This clonotype was seen repeatedly, ten times or more. This rearrangement joins TRBV7-6 to TRBJ2-3; D uncertain. CDR1 and CDR2 (germline): SGHVS, FNYEAQ. The V end was cut by 3 bases, the J end by 2 bases, with 6 bases between. The CDR3 loop spans 13 amino acids. The CDR3 DNA follows: TGTGCCAGCAGCTTCGAACTCACAGATACGCAGTATTTT. Translation gives CASSFELTDTQYF.

The rearrangement joins TRBV5-4 to TRBJ2-4; 10 bases match TRBD2. Germline trimming cut 5 bases from V and 9 bases from J; bases unmatched to any gene: 14. Germline V gene sequence: CDR1 SGHNT, CDR2 YYREEE (reference sequence). CDR3 length: 16 amino acids. The chain's CDR3 is CASSLGASGSDGIQYF. DNA of the CDR3: TGTGCCAGCAGTCTCGGGGCTAGCGGGAGTGATGGCATTCAGTACTTC.

Here the CDR3 DNA reads TGCGCCAGCAGCTTGAGTGGGACAGACTCTGAGCCCCAGCATTTT. Protein sequence: CASSLSGTDSEPQHF. The V gene is TRBV5-1, the J gene TRBJ1-5, with 7 bases lining up with TRBD1. V was pared by 1 base and J by 8 bases, with 9 bases of the junction left unmatched. Germline CDR1 and CDR2: SGHRS and YFSETQ. This CDR3 comprises 15 residues.

This sequence joins TRBV29-1 and TRBJ1-1; unclear D gene. Trimming cost V 2 bases and J 0 bases, with 7 bases left between them. CDR1 is SQVTM, CDR2 ANQGSEA, per germline. The CDR3 loop spans 13 amino acids. The CDR3 coding sequence is TGCAGCGTTGAAAATGGGATGAACACTGAAGCTTTCTTT. Amino acid sequence: CSVENGMNTEAFF.

The table lists this clonotype with many counts. This chain joins TRBV20-1 and TRBJ1-4; tentatively, D is TRBD1 (6 bases). V dropped 6 bases and J dropped 1 base, with 18 bases sitting between them. This CDR3 comprises 16 residues. The germline gives CDR1 DFQATT, CDR2 SNEGSKA (reference sequence). In nucleotides, the CDR3 is TGCAGTGCCAGATTCCGGACAGCCTTAACTAATGAAAAACTGTTTTTT. The encoded protein is CSARFRTALTNEKLFF.

The J gene is TRBJ2-4, the V gene TRBV4-2, with D perhaps matching TRBD2 (5 bases). The CDR3 sequence is 16 residues long. Trimming cost V 0 bases and J 1 base, with 10 bases left between them. Germline CDR1 LGHNA, CDR2 YNFKEQ. Written as DNA, the CDR3 is TGTGCCAGCAGCCAAGAACGGCGGAGGGCCAAAAACATTCAGTACTTC. Protein product: CASSQERRRAKNIQYF.

This clonotype has ten or more counts. This rearrangement joins TRBV12-3 or TRBV12-4 to TRBJ2-5; no clear D. Deletions cut 6 bases from V and 5 bases from J, with 19 bases between. The CDR3 sequence is 15 residues long. The CDR3 region is CASRLSGRPRETQYF. The CDR3 region has the DNA TGTGCCAGCAGGTTGTCGGGTAGACCAAGGGAGACCCAGTACTTC.

The sample holds many counts of this clonotype. The V and J genes are TRBV20-1 and TRBJ1-1, with D possibly being TRBD1 (5 bases). Germline V gene sequence: CDR1 DFQATT, CDR2 SNEGSKA (reference sequence). The CDR3 spans 13 residues. V was cut by 3 bases and J by 4 bases, with 12 bases left in between. The CDR3 DNA is TGCAGTGCTAGTTTCAGGGCTAGCACTGAAGCTTTCTTT. Its translation is CSASFRASTEAFF.

CDR3 sequence (DNA): TGCAGTGCTAGAGATCCCTGGACTAGCGGGAGTCGGAATGAGCAGTTCTTC. This codes for CSARDPWTSGSRNEQFF. The rearrangement links TRBV20-1 to TRBJ2-1; 13 bases are shared with TRBD2. V gave up 0 bases and J gave up 7 bases; unmatched junction bases: 9. The CDR3 consists of 17 residues. Germline V gene sequence: CDR1 DFQATT, CDR2 SNEGSKA (reference sequence).